Sequencing of this TCR beta chain was carried out in a study of identifying expanded T cells in peripheral blood. The repertoire was sequenced with immunoSEQ multiplex PCR; TCRdb's copy has only in-frame clones and lacks some. This repertoire shows tens of thousands of clones, around 90% found once; its top ten account for approximately 5.3%. Study-level findings and limits: Differentially abundant clones: around 1.2 between replicates, 15 to 17 at approximately 13 days, less than 20 at four. Clone count variance between roughly 2-week samples rose with total template count.

Concerning this clone itself: Its antigen is unknown.

No infections or other immune events were documented during collection. The sample taken for sequencing was blood. The sequence was collected from a person aged 18 to 75 in good health.

The DNA for the CDR3 is TGTGCCAGCAGGGGCTGGGACTCTGGGGCCAACGTCCTGACTTTC. Translated: CASRGWDSGANVLTF. The genes are TRBV27 and TRBJ2-6, with D unclear. Germline CDR1 reads MNHEY; CDR2 reads SMNVEV (reference sequence). CDR3 length: 15 residues. V was clipped by 6 bases and J by 0 bases, with 9 bases between them.